The following is a TCR beta chain sequence with its context. This clone has only one observation. No cognate antigen has been identified for it. The sample holds no much larger clone one base away, and base qualities are not on file. This sample was taken from a study of cytomegalovirus exposure and HLA in healthy donors (dated by TCRdb to about 2017). About the investigation overall: In an earlier analysis of about 560 of the donors, around 290 Gb of sequence data and approximately 100 million unique TCR beta sequences from 150 million to 200 million T cells were reported. Rather than drawing on any new phenotypic data, the later analysis identified candidate immune exposures from TCR beta sequences and the way those sequences occurred across donors. The study profiled the T cell repertoires of under 850 subjects by immunosequencing and related them to cytomegalovirus serostatus. A later analysis re-examined previously published TCR beta repertoires from just over 650 donors and added high-resolution HLA genotyping to investigate patterns of TCR occurrence. To predict cytomegalovirus infection status, the study brought together high-throughput TCR immunosequencing, statistical association of individual TCRs with disease status, and machine learning. To decide whether each TCR beta V gene segment behaved as functional or pseudogenic, an earlier analysis of approximately 600 of the donors relied on high-throughput TCR beta sequencing. The number of typed donors differed by locus: roughly 629-640 for A, B, C, DRB1 and DQB1; some 540 for DQA1; approximately 610 for DPA1; and around 470 for DPB1. In addition to the first cohort of 666 subjects, a separate validation cohort of 120 different subjects was used. The study was designed to test whether signatures of past pathogen exposure could be identified by cataloging public T cell receptors. Class I and class II HLA loci were covered by the typing at four-digit resolution. Across approximately 400 genotyped donors of the cohort, an average of about 250,000 unique TCR beta nucleotide sequences per donor were sequenced, and 15% to 20% of those sequences were non-productive. An early release that covered more than 550 HLA-typed donors contained around 300 gigabases of sequencing data and tens of millions of unique TCR sequences. All discovery cohort repertoires had been generated on a single sequencing platform. A later genetic analysis used genome-wide SNP genotypes for about 60% of the 666 donors, treating that subset as a discovery cohort. Donor age, sex, ethnicity and CMV serostatus were compiled alongside the repertoire data. Among the approximately 420 genotyped donors, approximately 76% belonged to the genetic ancestry cluster associated with self-reported Caucasian donors. A handful of DR-DQ haplotypes were handled as single units for association and clustering because linkage in the cohort was strong. Overall results and qualifications from the work: In vitro tests confirmed that a few of the cytomegalovirus-associated TCR beta chains recognize cytomegalovirus antigens. In a later genetic analysis, fewer N-insertions in productive TCRs were reported among donors in an Asian-associated ancestry cluster than the roughly 700-donor mean. In a later analysis, most CMV-associated TCR beta chains were found to appear HLA-restricted, with HLA associations seemingly driven largely by CMV exposure. Sequencing depth was assumed to be roughly uniform across donors in the presence/absence analyses, though that assumption may not hold. In a later analysis, the rate of TCR association differed among HLA loci, with DRB1 alleles having the most associated TCRs and HLA-C alleles having the fewest. Because HLA typing was unavailable for some donors at each locus, only the typed subset was used in association tests. Most TCR sequences were seen in very few donors, while some public TCRs were found in many individuals. Cytomegalovirus status was reported to be diagnosed by the classifier with high specificity and sensitivity in both the original and validation cohorts. Because the 87-base-pair reads could not distinguish some IMGT-functional V segments, including TRBV6-2 and TRBV6-3, those segments were excluded. According to a later analysis, parvovirus B19, influenza, CMV and Epstein-Barr virus appeared linked to several top co-occurrence clusters. A further reported finding was that TCR beta sequences accurately predicted the HLA-A and HLA-B alleles for most subjects in the first cohort. Linkage disequilibrium might explain the correlated functional status among segregating V segments, but an unknown experimental factor could not be excluded. An earlier analysis of some 560 of the donors showed that most TCR beta V segments appeared in productive rearrangements either about 87% or about 30% of the time, which broadly matched IMGT annotations. When HLA alleles, especially DR and DQ, strongly co-occurred, attributing TCR associations to individual alleles was difficult. V-gene and J-gene trimming of TCR beta chains was associated with a missense DCLRE1C variant in a later genetic analysis, and the association was replicated in an independent cohort. A group of highly shared sequence variants was considered likely to be a technical artifact of the sequencing pipeline. Compared with equally common non-associated chains, HLA-associated TCR beta chains in a later analysis were more clonally expanded and had lower generation probabilities. A total of 150 to 200 TCR beta chains were listed by the study as associated with cytomegalovirus. Immune exposure information for the cohort was limited to CMV serostatus. A later analysis associated around 16,000 TCR beta sequences with specific HLA alleles at a false discovery rate of 0.05. In this cohort, only TCR beta chains were sequenced, and detectable features were limited by the absence of alpha or paired-chain data. According to the authors, the approach could potentially be generalized to other disease states and immunological phenotypes. The earlier analysis of fewer than 750 of the donors excluded roughly 17 rarely observed V segments, including chromosome 9 orphons, because counts were too low.

The cohort was made up of around 720 healthy bone marrow donors. At the time of sampling, all cohort members were nominally healthy, though unrecorded immune exposures were likely present. The donor tested CMV seronegative and was one of the 352 seronegative cohort members. Each donor provided a peripheral blood sample, and peripheral blood mononuclear cells were used for TCR beta sequencing. Genomic DNA was extracted from the blood cell samples with the Qiagen DNeasy Blood Extraction Kit. The germline V gene specifies ENHRY as CDR1 and SYGVKD as CDR2. The CDR3 numbers 13 residues from cysteine through phenylalanine. The kept DNA is CDR3 alone, 39 bases in frame from the first base. Libraries were made using the immunoSEQ multiplex PCR assay. For the multiplex PCR, a mixture combining 60 forward primers for TCR Vbeta segments and 13 reverse primers for TCR Jbeta segments was used. The CDR3 region of rearranged TCR beta genes was amplified from genomic DNA with a multiplex PCR assay. On the Illumina HiSeq System, the amplified TCR beta libraries were sequenced as 87-base-pair reads. Per the authors' processing: A later analysis tallied 75 million to 95 million unique TCR beta chains across the 700 or so repertoires, and approximately 9.9 million of those chains were shared by two or more donors. Raw reads were error-corrected and collapsed into unique sequences by a nearest-neighbor algorithm in which closely related sequences were merged to remove PCR and sequencing errors. V, D and J gene segments were assigned by aligning CDR3 sequences to IMGT reference sequences. For a sequence to be retained, a match of at least six nucleotides to both a V gene segment and a J gene segment was required. A rearrangement counted as productive if the CDR3 had no stop codons and remained in frame with V and J, and every other rearrangement counted as non-productive. Following IMGT convention, CDR3 was defined as the stretch from the second conserved V-encoded cysteine up to the conserved J-encoded phenylalanine. In an earlier analysis of around 570 of the donors, sequences lacking an unambiguous match to a single V gene segment were excluded. In an earlier analysis of several hundred of the donors, V segments were called functional above 56.7% productive rearrangements and were called segregating when the between-donor standard deviation exceeded 5%. A statistical classification framework was developed to diagnose cytomegalovirus status using the catalog of TCR beta chain sequences. V and J gene assignment, in a later analysis, came from comparing TCR nucleotide sequences with IMGT/GENE-DB human TR gene sequences. The TCRdist pipeline was used in a later analysis to assign CDR3 sequences and most-parsimonious VDJ recombination scenarios. In a later analysis, each TCR beta chain was defined by its CDR3 amino acid sequence together with its V-gene family, and reads without a unique V-gene family were excluded. As a way to deal with suspected cross-contamination and a sequencing artifact, a later analysis dropped more than 500 nucleotide sequences that were highly shared and had low generation probability. In a later analysis, a clonal expansion index was calculated for each public chain from normalized within-repertoire ranks of inferred template counts. Generation probabilities in a later analysis came from a VDJ recombination model fitted to out-of-frame rearrangements, and those results were checked against IGoR. In a later analysis, hypergeometric tests were used to score TCR-TCR, TCR-HLA and TCR-CMV co-occurrence, with a repertoire-size bias correction applied to TCR pairs. False discovery rates were estimated in a later analysis by permuting HLA or CMV assignments 20 times. A later analysis grouped co-occurring TCRs with DBSCAN, adding TCRdist sequence similarity when clustering within HLA-allele-positive subsets. For co-occurrence clustering, repertoires with fewer than 30,000 or more than 120,000 public chains were excluded, along with roughly 5 repertoires with anomalous nucleotide sharing. TCRdb provides this immuneACCESS table in a form limited to in-frame rearrangements. Some clones are lacking; in checked studies, under half of them reflect an unresolved V gene, and why the rest are absent is not known. V and J calls and clone size come straight from that table; D and trimming were deduced from the DNA. Counted in this sample were about 280,000 clones; approximately 90% of them appeared once. 2% to 3% of the sample belongs to the ten largest clones.

The rearranged chain carries TRBV10-3 and TRBJ2-5, with 9 junctional bases fitting TRBD1. The DNA end is a closer match to TRBJ2-7, so the J assignment may be wrong. This clonotype originated in a woman younger than 30 in good health and CMV-seronegative. Sequenced material: PBMCs. The CDR3 loop reads CAIADRGAYEQYF. The bases are TGTGCCATTGCGGACAGGGGAGCCTACGAGCAGTACTTC.